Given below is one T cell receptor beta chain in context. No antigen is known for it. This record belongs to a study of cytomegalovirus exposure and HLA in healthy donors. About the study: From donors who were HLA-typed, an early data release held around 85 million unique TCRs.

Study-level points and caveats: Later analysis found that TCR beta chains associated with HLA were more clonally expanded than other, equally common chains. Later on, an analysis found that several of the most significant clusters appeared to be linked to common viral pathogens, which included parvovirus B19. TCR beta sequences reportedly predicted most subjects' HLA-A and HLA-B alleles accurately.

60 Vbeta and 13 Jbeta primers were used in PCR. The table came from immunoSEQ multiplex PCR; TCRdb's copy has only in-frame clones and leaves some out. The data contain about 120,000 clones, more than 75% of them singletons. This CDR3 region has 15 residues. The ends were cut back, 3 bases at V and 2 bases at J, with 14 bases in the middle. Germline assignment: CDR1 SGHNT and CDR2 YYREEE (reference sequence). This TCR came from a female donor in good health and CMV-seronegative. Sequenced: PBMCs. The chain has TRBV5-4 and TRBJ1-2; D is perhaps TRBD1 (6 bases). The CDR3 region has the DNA TGTGCCAGCAGCTCGGGGGGGGCCGGGAACTATGGCTACACCTTC. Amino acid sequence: CASSSGGAGNYGYTF.